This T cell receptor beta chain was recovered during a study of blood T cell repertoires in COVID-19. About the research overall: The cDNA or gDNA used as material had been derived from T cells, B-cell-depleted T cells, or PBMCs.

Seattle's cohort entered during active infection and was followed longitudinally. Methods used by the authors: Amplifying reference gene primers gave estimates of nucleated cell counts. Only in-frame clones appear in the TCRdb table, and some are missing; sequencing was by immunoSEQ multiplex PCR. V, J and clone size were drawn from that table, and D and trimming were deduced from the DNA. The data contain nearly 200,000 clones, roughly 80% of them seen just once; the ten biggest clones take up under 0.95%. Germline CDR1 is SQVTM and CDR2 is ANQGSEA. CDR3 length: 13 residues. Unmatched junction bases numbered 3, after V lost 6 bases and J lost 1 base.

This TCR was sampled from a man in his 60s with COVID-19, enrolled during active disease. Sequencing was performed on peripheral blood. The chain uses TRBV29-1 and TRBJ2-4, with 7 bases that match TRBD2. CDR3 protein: CSVSGGAKNIQYF. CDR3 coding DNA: TGCAGCGTATCCGGGGGGGCCAAAAACATTCAGTACTTC.